Listed below are T cell receptor beta chains from one sample, sequenced in a study of blood T cells in healthy people across ages. TCRdb redid the calling of the 5' RACE reads with MiXCR, one entry per CDR3 protein. The sample shows roughly 2 million distinct CDR3 sequences, approximately 50% of them seen only once. Sequenced sample: blood. These receptors came from a woman between 35 and 50 years old in good health. The CDR3 runs from the conserved cysteine through the conserved F or W.

v_gene	j_gene	CDR3aa
TRBV24-1	TRBJ2-5	CATKSGDGETQYF
TRBV9	TRBJ1-1	CASSVDGHNTEAFF
TRBV6-2/TRBV6-3	TRBJ2-1	CASSSGGTGEAYNEQFF
TRBV6-6	TRBJ1-1	CASSYDQVRNTEAFF
TRBV9	TRBJ2-1	CASSPRGGADNEQFF
TRBV7-2	TRBJ1-1	CASSQSNTEAFF
TRBV12-3/TRBV12-4	TRBJ1-4	CASEVFANEKLFF
TRBV9	TRBJ2-3	CASSALAGLTDTQYF
TRBV9	TRBJ2-3	CASSVSVGWATDTQYF
TRBV7-9	TRBJ2-5	CASGSTGGEETQYF
TRBV6-6	TRBJ1-1	CASSSHVDSTEAFF
TRBV2	TRBJ1-2	CASRPGLNYGYTF
TRBV7-9	TRBJ2-1	CASSPDRGLSYSYNEQFF
TRBV6-5	TRBJ2-7	CAVGDRNYEQYF
TRBV7-2	TRBJ2-1	CASSSTTCNEQFF
TRBV5-1	TRBJ2-1	CASSLKEPEYNEQFF
TRBV5-1	TRBJ1-1	CASRSGTNTEAFF
TRBV29-1	TRBJ2-1	CSVARTGDVNEQFF
TRBV15	TRBJ1-1	CATSRGSGRQMNTEAFF
TRBV24-1	TRBJ2-1	CATSDLGGNRVNEQFF
TRBV29-1	TRBJ1-2	CSVELAYGYTF
TRBV4-3	TRBJ1-2	CASSQGRTANYGYTF
TRBV10-3	TRBJ2-7	CAIGEYSYEQYF
TRBV6-6	TRBJ1-2	CASSYPHPGYGYTF
TRBV7-9	TRBJ2-1	CASSLVGAAGEDEQFF
TRBV6-6	TRBJ1-4	CASSYRQPFNEKLFF
TRBV20-1	TRBJ2-1	CSAWDGGSYNEQFF
TRBV7-2	TRBJ1-5	CASSSGTVRTNQPQHF
TRBV6-2/TRBV6-3	TRBJ2-3	CASRVPRGGAGDTQYF
TRBV7-9	TRBJ2-5	CASTLRAVGTQETQYF
TRBV28	TRBJ2-7	CASSPVTTDYEQYF
TRBV10-3	TRBJ1-6	CAIRSNVHNSPLHF
TRBV19	TRBJ1-2	CASPDRPNYGYTF
TRBV7-2	TRBJ2-3	CASSRLLDTQYF
TRBV6-5	TRBJ1-2	CASSYSIRGIDGYTF
TRBV7-2	TRBJ2-3	CASSLGWLAGWRSSTDTRYF
TRBV10-3	TRBJ1-6	CAISESRRSGGNSPLHF
TRBV7-2	TRBJ2-3	CASSPGLAGADTQYF
TRBV12-3/TRBV12-4	TRBJ1-2	CASSLAEGAIDTF
TRBV27	TRBJ1-6	CASSGWTGGNSSPLHF
TRBV7-8	TRBJ2-3	CASSPRTGGGTDTQYF
TRBV20-1	TRBJ2-1	CSARELAGVPNEQFF
TRBV24-1	TRBJ1-5	CATSDSRGNSNQPQHF
TRBV9	TRBJ2-1	CASSVDNGGIGEQFF
TRBV20-1	TRBJ2-1	CSASSGLANDNEQFF
TRBV3-1	TRBJ2-1	CASSPSSAGARNEQFF
TRBV12-3/TRBV12-4	TRBJ1-2	CASRPDGRYGYTF
TRBV12-3/TRBV12-4	TRBJ1-2	CASRPQGDYGYTF